A selection of T cell receptor beta chains follows, all from one sample in a study of T cells after yellow fever vaccination. TCRdb passed the 5' RACE reads through MiXCR, listing each CDR3 protein once. The sample has 250,000 to 400,000 distinct CDR3 sequences, over 3.5% seen once. Sequenced material: PBMCs, taken 5 days after the yellow fever booster vaccination. These TCRs come from a man between 18 and 29 years old who received the YFV17D yellow fever vaccine. The CDR3 runs from the conserved cysteine through the conserved F or W. The order of the fields is clone size, J gene, V gene, D gene, CDR3 protein, CDR3 DNA. D genes are given only for firm matches. Clone size is shown for a subset of rows, as once, few, many or a class of expanded clone.

clone_size: NA
j_call: TRBJ2-2
v_call: TRBV20-1
d_call: TRBD2
cdr3_aa: CSARSPSGGGENTGELFF
cdr3_nt: TGCAGTGCTAGATCACCGTCGGGAGGGGGGGAGAACACCGGGGAGCTGTTTTTT

clone_size: NA
j_call: TRBJ2-6
v_call: TRBV12-3/TRBV12-4
d_call: NA
cdr3_aa: CASSLVGRGSGANVLTF
cdr3_nt: TGTGCCAGCAGTTTAGTTGGACGGGGCTCTGGGGCCAACGTCCTGACTTTC

clone_size: few
j_call: TRBJ1-1
v_call: TRBV27
d_call: NA
cdr3_aa: CASSPSGRLNTEAFF
cdr3_nt: TGTGCCAGCAGTCCCTCGGGACGACTGAACACTGAAGCTTTCTTT

clone_size: few
j_call: TRBJ2-7
v_call: TRBV29-1
d_call: NA
cdr3_aa: CSATAHYEQYF
cdr3_nt: TGCAGCGCGACAGCCCACTACGAGCAGTACTTC

clone_size: few
j_call: TRBJ2-3
v_call: TRBV10-3
d_call: TRBD1
cdr3_aa: CAISEPGQGTDTQYF
cdr3_nt: TGTGCCATCAGTGAGCCTGGACAGGGGACAGATACGCAGTATTTT

clone_size: NA
j_call: TRBJ1-3
v_call: TRBV6-6
d_call: TRBD1
cdr3_aa: CASRGQGAAGNTIYF
cdr3_nt: TGTGCCAGCAGGGGACAGGGGGCGGCTGGAAACACCATATATTTT

clone_size: few
j_call: TRBJ1-5
v_call: TRBV12-5
d_call: NA
cdr3_aa: CASASPGTVSNQPQHF
cdr3_nt: TGTGCTAGTGCCTCTCCGGGGACGGTGAGCAATCAGCCCCAGCATTTT

clone_size: NA
j_call: TRBJ2-3
v_call: TRBV5-4
d_call: NA
cdr3_aa: CASSAGNPGAGDTQYF
cdr3_nt: TGTGCCAGCAGCGCGGGGAATCCGGGGGCGGGAGATACGCAGTATTTT

clone_size: few
j_call: TRBJ2-1
v_call: TRBV15
d_call: TRBD2
cdr3_aa: CATSSASGGTGEQFF
cdr3_nt: TGTGCCACCAGCAGCGCTAGCGGGGGGACGGGTGAGCAGTTCTTC

clone_size: few
j_call: TRBJ1-4
v_call: TRBV11-2
d_call: TRBD1
cdr3_aa: CASSRRGNNEKLFF
cdr3_nt: TGTGCCAGCAGCCGCAGGGGGAATAATGAAAAACTGTTTTTT

clone_size: NA
j_call: TRBJ2-1
v_call: TRBV15
d_call: TRBD2
cdr3_aa: CATSRGLAYNEQFF
cdr3_nt: TGTGCCACCAGCAGGGGACTAGCCTACAATGAGCAGTTCTTC